One and the same sample provided the 12 T cell receptor beta chains below, sequenced in a study of CD8 T cells in ankylosing spondylitis. Each CDR3 protein gets one entry after TCRdb re-called the 5' RACE reads with MiXCR. The sample carries under 200,000 distinct CDR3 sequences, 10% to 15% recorded once. The sequencing input was blood, either unsorted or a sorted T cell fraction (not recorded which). These receptors came from a female donor with ankylosing spondylitis or in good health (not recorded which).

This clonotype was recorded at least ten times. J is TRBJ1-5 and V is TRBV12-3 or TRBV12-4, with 10 bases fitting TRBD1. Trimming at V came to 6 bases and at J to 2 bases, leaving 4 bases not matched to a gene. The CDR3 has 15 amino acids. CDR3 loop: CASSLGTGGNQPQHF. The CDR3 nucleotides read TGTGCCAGCAGCCTCGGGACAGGGGGCAATCAGCCCCAGCATTTT.

The chain uses TRBV11-2 and TRBJ2-1; TRBD1 matches 10 bases. This CDR3 is 19 amino acids long. CDR1 and CDR2 (germline): SGHAT, FQNNGV. V shed 4 bases and J 0 bases; nucleotides not matched to a gene: 12. Written as DNA, the CDR3 is TGTGCCAGCAGCTCGCGGACAGGGGGGGCGGGGAGCTCCTACAATGAGCAGTTCTTC. Residues: CASSSRTGGAGSSYNEQFF.

Remarks on this clonotype: A much larger clone is a single base away; this may be a read error. The CDR3 spells CTSSLDPSGSSYEQYF. In nucleotides, the CDR3 is TGCACCAGCAGCTTGGATCCTAGCGGCAGCTCCTACGAGCAGTACTTC. V gene TRBV5-1 combines with J gene TRBJ2-7; the match to TRBD2 covers 7 bases. The CDR3 is 16 amino acids. Germline-derived CDR1 and CDR2 are SGHRS and YFSETQ.

For this clonotype: A single base separates this from a much larger clone, so it may be a read error. In DNA form, the CDR3 reads TGTGTCATCAGTGACCCTGATTCGCACAATGAGCAGTTCTTC. This translates into CVISDPDSHNEQFF. The V and J genes are TRBV10-3 and TRBJ2-1, with D uncertain. The CDR3 sequence is 14 residues long. Germline CDR1 ENHRY, CDR2 SYGVKD.

This clonotype showed up just once. A clone one base away is much larger, so this may be a read error. The chain employs TRBV30 and TRBJ2-1, with TRBD2 matching over 12 bases. V was pared by 3 bases and J by 6 bases, with 6 bases of the junction left unmatched. The germline gives CDR1 GTSNPN, CDR2 SVGIG (reference sequence). The CDR3 spans 15 residues. The CDR3, as DNA: TGTGCCTGGAGGGATCTAGCGGGAGGGAGCAATGAGCAGTTCTTC. Encoded protein: CAWRDLAGGSNEQFF.

This clonotype has ten or more counts. The V and J genes are TRBV5-1 and TRBJ2-7, with unresolved D. Germline CDR1 and CDR2: SGHRS and YFSETQ. This CDR3 is built from 12 residues. V was shortened by 0 bases and J by 2 bases, with 3 bases between the two germline ends. CDR3 loop: CASSLGTYEQYF. The DNA of the CDR3 is TGCGCCAGCAGCTTGGGAACCTACGAGCAGTACTTC.

This clonotype was observed many times. J is TRBJ2-1 and V is TRBV5-1; a weak D match, TRBD2 (5 bases). The germline V and J ends were trimmed by 4 bases and 5 bases, with 10 bases remaining between them. Germline V gives CDR1 SGHRS, CDR2 YFSETQ. CDR3 size: 13 residues. CDR3 DNA: TGCGCCAGCAGCGGGAGTTTGGACAATGAGCAGTTCTTC. It codes for CASSGSLDNEQFF.

This clonotype was counted many times. V and J are TRBV3-1 and TRBJ1-4, with D hard to call. Germline CDR1 LGHDT, CDR2 YNNKEL (reference sequence). Trimming took off 4 bases at V and 5 bases at J, with 14 bases between the two ends. The CDR3 contains 15 residues. The CDR3 region is CASSPLFGKNEKLFF. CDR3 coding DNA: TGTGCCAGCAGCCCCTTATTTGGAAAGAATGAAAAACTGTTTTTT.

The rearrangement joins TRBV28 to TRBJ1-5; D remains unclear. Germline CDR1 and CDR2: MDHEN and SYDVKM. Trimming shortened V by 4 bases and J by 5 bases, and 18 bases separated the two germline ends. The CDR3 consists of 16 residues. CDR3 loop: CASSSSGIDLHQPQHF. CDR3 coding DNA: TGTGCCAGCAGTTCGTCGGGGATAGACTTGCATCAGCCCCAGCATTTT.

This clonotype came up many times. This chain links TRBV28 with TRBJ2-3; unclear D gene. Germline-derived CDR1 and CDR2 are MDHEN and SYDVKM. CDR3 length: 12 amino acids. V was cut by 7 bases and J by 6 bases, with 11 bases left in between. CDR3 DNA sequence: TGTGCCAGCACCACTACTGGGGATACGCAGTATTTT. Encoded protein: CASTTTGDTQYF.

This clonotype is deemed medium-sized. The chain uses TRBV4-1 and TRBJ2-3, with TRBD2 matching 7 bases. The junction had 8 bases not matched to a gene; V was cut back by 4 bases and J by 1 base. The CDR3 length is 16 residues. The germline CDR1 and CDR2 sequences are MGHRA and YSYEKL. CDR3 region: CASSPPREVGTDTQYF. The CDR3 nucleotides are TGCGCCAGCAGCCCCCCCCGGGAGGTAGGCACAGATACGCAGTATTTT.

This clonotype was recorded a few times. The chain is built from TRBV7-6 and TRBJ1-5, with a possible D match to TRBD1 (6 bases). The germline V gene has CDR1 SGHVS and CDR2 FNYEAQ. There are 16 residues in the CDR3. Trimming removed 1 base at V and 1 base at J, with 11 bases between. CDR3 in amino acids: CASSLEGGISNQPQHF. In DNA, the CDR3 is TGTGCCAGCAGCTTAGAAGGGGGAATCAGCAATCAGCCCCAGCATTTT.